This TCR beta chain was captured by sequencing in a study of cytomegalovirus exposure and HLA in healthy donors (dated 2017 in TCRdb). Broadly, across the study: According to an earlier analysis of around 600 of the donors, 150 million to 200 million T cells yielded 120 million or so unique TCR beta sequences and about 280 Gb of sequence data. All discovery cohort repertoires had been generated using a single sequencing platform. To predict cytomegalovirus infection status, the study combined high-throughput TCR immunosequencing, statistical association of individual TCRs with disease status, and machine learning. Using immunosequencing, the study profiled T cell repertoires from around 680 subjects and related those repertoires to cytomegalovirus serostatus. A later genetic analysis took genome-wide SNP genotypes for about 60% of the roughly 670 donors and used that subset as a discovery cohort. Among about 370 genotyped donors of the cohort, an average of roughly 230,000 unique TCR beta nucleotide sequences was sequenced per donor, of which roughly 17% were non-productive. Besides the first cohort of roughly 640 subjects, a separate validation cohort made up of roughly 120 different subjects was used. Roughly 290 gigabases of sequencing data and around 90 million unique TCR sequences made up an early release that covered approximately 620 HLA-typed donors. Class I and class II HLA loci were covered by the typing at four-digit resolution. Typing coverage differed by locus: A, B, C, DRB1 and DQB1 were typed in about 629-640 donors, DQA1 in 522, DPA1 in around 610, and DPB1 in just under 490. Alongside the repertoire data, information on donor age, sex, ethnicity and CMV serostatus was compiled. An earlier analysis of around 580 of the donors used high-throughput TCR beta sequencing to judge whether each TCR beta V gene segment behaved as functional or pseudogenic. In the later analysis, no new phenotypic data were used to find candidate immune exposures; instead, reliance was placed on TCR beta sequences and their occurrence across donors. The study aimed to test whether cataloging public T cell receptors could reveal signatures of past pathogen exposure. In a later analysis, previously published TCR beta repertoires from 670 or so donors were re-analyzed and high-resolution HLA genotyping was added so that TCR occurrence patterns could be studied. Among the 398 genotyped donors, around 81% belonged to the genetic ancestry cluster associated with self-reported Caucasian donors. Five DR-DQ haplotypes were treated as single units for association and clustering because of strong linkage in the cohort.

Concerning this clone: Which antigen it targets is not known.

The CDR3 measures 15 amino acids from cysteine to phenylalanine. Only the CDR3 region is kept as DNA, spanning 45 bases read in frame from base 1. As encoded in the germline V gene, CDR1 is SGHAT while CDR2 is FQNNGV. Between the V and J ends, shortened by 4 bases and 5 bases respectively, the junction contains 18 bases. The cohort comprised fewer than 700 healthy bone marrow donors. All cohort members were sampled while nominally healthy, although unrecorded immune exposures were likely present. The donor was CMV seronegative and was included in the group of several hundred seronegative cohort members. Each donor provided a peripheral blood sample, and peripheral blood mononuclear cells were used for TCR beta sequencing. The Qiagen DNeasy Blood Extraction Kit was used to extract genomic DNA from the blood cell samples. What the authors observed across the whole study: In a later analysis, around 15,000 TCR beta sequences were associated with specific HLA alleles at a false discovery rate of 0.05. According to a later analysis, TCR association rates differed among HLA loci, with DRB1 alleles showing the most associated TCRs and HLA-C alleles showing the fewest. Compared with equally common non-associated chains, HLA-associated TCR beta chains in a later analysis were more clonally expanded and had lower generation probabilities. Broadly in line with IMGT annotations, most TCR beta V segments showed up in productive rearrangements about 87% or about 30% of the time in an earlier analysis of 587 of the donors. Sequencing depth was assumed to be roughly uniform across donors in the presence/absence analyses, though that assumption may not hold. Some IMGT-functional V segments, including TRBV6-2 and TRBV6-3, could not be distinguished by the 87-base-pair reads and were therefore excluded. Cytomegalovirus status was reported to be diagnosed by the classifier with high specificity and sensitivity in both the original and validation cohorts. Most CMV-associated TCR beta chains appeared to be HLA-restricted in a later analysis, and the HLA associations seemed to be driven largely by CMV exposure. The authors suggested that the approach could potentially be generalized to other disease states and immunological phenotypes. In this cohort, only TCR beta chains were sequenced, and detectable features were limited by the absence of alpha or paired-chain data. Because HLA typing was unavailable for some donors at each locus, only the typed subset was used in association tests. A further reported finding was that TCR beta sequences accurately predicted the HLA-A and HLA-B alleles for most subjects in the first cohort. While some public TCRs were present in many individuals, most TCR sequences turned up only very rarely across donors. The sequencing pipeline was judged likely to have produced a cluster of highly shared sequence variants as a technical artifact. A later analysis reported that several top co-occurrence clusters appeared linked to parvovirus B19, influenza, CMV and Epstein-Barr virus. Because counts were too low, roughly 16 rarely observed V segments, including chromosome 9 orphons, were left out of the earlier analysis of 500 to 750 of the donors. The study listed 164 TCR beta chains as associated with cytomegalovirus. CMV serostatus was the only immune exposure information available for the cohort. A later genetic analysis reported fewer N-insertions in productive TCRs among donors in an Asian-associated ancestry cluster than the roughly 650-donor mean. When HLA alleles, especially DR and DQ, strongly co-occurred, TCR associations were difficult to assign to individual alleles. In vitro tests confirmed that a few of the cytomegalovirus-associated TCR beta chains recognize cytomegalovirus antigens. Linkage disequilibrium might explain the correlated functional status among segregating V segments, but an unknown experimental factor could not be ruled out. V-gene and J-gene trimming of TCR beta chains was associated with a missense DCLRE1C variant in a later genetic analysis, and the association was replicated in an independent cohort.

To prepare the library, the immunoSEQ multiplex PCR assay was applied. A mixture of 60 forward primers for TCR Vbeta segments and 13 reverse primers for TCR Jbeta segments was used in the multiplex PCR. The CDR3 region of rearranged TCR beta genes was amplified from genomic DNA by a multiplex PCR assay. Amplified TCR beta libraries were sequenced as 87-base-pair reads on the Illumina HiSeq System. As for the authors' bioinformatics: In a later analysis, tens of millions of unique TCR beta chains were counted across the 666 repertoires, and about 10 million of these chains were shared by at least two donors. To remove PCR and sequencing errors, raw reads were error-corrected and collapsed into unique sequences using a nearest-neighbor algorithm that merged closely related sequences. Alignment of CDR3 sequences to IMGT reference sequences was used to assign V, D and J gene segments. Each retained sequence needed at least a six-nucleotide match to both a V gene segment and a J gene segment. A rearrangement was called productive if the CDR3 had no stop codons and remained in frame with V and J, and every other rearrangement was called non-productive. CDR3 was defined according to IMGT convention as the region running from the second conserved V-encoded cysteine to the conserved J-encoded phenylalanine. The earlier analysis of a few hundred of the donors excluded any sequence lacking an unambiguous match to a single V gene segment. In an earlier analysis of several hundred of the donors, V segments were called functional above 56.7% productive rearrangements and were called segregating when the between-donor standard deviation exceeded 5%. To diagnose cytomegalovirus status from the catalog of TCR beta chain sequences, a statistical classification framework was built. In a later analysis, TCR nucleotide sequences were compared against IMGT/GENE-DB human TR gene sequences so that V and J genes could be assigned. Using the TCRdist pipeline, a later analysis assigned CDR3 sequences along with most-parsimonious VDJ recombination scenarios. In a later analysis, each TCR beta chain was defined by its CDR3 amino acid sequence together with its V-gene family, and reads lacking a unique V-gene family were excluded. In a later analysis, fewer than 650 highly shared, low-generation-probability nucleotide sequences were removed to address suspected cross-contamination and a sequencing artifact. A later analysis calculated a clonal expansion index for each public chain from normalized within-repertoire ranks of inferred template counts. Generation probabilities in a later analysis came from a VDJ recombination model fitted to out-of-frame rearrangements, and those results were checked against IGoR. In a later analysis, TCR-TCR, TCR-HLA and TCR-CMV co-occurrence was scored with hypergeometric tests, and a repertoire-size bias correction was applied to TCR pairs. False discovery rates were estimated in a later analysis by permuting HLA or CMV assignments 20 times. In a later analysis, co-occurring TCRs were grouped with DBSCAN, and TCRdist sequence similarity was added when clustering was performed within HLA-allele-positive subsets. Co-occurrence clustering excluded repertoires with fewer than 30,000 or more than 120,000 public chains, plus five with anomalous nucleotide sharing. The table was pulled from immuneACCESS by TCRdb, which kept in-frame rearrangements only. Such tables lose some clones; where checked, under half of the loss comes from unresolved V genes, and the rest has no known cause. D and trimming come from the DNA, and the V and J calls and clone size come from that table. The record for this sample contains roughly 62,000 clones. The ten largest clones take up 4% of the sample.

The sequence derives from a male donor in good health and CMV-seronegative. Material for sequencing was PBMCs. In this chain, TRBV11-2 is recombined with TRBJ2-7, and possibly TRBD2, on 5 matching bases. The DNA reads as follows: TGTGCCAGCAGCTCAACCCGGAGGATGCTCCACGAGCAGTACTTC. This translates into CASSSTRRMLHEQYF.